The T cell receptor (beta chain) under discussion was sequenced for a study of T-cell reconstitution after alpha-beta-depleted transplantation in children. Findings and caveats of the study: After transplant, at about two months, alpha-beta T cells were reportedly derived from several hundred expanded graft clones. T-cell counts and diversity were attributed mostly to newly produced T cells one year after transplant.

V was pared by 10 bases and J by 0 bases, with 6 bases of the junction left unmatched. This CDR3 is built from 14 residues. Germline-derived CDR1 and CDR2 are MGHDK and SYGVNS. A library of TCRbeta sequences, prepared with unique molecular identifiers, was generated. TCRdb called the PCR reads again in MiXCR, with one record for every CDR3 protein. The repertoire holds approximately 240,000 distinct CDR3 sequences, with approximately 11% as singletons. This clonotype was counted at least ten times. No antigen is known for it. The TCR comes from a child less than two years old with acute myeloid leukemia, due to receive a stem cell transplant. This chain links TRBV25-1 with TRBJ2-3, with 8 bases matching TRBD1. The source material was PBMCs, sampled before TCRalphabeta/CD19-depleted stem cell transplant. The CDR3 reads CATQGVLSTDTQYF. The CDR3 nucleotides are TGTGCCACACAGGGGGTCCTCAGCACAGATACGCAGTATTTT.